Below, 23 T cell receptor beta chains from the same sample are listed, as sequenced in a study of vaccination effects on CD4 cells after COVID-19. These receptors' antigens are unknown. Sequenced by immunoSEQ multiplex PCR; TCRdb stores in-frame clones only, minus some. The table shows 70,000 to 85,000 clones, with around 80% occurring only once. Within the ViraFEST assay, antigen-specific CD4+ T cells underwent expansion with viral peptide pools prior to sequencing. Cells that had been cultured for roughly eleven days were the source of isolated CD4+ T cells. Each participant was administered two doses of either the BNT162b2 or the mRNA-1273 vaccine. Specimen: CD4+ T cells from PBMCs cultured with HCoV-229E spike peptides, collected after COVID-19 vaccination. The receptors were sampled from a human donor who received a COVID-19 vaccine.

This clone was counted a few times. This sequence joins TRBV27 and TRBJ1-1; TRBD1 is a possible D gene (6 bases). The CDR3 consists of 14 residues. CDR1 MNHEY and CDR2 SMNVEV come from the germline V gene (reference sequence). V lost 5 bases and J lost 6, with 16 bases in between. The CDR3 nucleotides read TGTGCCAGCAGTCGAAACAGGGTGGGCGCTGAAGCTTTCTTT. Encoded protein: CASSRNRVGAEAFF.

The chain links TRBV9 to TRBJ2-2; 8 positions agree with TRBD2. Germline-derived CDR1 and CDR2 are SGDLS and YYNGEE. CDR3 length equals 17 residues. V dropped 0 bases and J dropped 4; count of bases not matched to a gene: 8. This chain's CDR3 is CASSVATGGSGTGELFF. The CDR3 DNA reads TGTGCCAGCAGCGTAGCTACGGGGGGGTCAGGCACCGGGGAGCTGTTTTTT.

J is TRBJ2-3 and V is TRBV10-3; 10 bases fit TRBD1. Germline V gene sequence: CDR1 ENHRY, CDR2 SYGVKD. V lost 4 bases and J lost 3; bases outside the gene matches: 4. The CDR3 loop spans 15 amino acids. Here the CDR3 DNA reads TGTGCCATCAGTGCGGGACAGGGGCAGACAGATACGCAGTATTTT. Amino acid sequence: CAISAGQGQTDTQYF.

V usage is TRBV7-2 and J usage is TRBJ2-5, with a possible D match to TRBD2 (5 bases). Germline V lookup: CDR1 SGHTA, CDR2 FQGNSA. CDR3 length: 14 amino acids. Trimming pared 7 bases from V and 5 bases from J, leaving 17 bases between. The CDR3 loop is CASNFDPSGETQYF. The DNA for the CDR3 is TGTGCCAGCAACTTCGACCCGTCGGGGGAGACCCAGTACTTC. Based on the CDR3 plus reference TRBV7-2 and TRBJ2-5, the full variable domain is GAGVSQSPSNKVTEKGKDVELRCDPISGHTALYWYRQSLGQGLEFLIYFQGNSAPDKSGLPSDRFSAERTGGSVSTLTIQRTQQEDSAVYLCASNFDPSGETQYFGPGTRLLVL.

The chain combines TRBV19 with TRBJ2-3; 7 bases fit TRBD1. V dropped 5 bases and J dropped 4; count of bases not matched to a gene: 6. Germline V gene lookup returns CDR1 LNHDA and CDR2 SQIVND (reference sequence). The CDR3 totals 14 residues. The CDR3 region has the DNA TGTGCCAGTAGTTCCTCCGGGACAGCAGATACGCAGTATTTT. This codes for CASSSSGTADTQYF. The whole variable domain, filled in from reference TRBV19 and TRBJ2-3, reads DGGITQSPKYLFRKEGQNVTLSCEQNLNHDAMYWYRQDPGQGLRLIYYSQIVNDFQKGDIAEGYSVSREKKESFPLTVTSAQKNPTAFYLCASSSSGTADTQYFGPGTRLTVL.

J is TRBJ1-6 and V is TRBV3-1 (or the pseudogene TRBV3-2); D gene ambiguous. Germline CDR1 is LGHDT and CDR2 is YNNKEL (reference sequence). The CDR3 runs to 15 residues. Trimming removed 7 bases from V and 2 bases from J, with 12 bases in between. The CDR3 DNA reads TGTGCCAGCAATCCTCCGTTCGCCTATAATTCACCCCTCCACTTT. Amino acid sequence: CASNPPFAYNSPLHF.

This chain connects TRBV6-5 to TRBJ2-7; 11 nucleotides agree with TRBD1. The CDR3 consists of 15 residues. Germline values: CDR1 MNHEY, CDR2 SVGAGI. The junction had 7 bases not matched to a gene; V was cut back by 5 bases and J by 4 bases. This CDR3 reads CASSRTGGFSYEQYV. DNA of the CDR3: TGTGCCAGCAGTCGGACAGGGGGCTTTTCTTACGAGCAGTACGTC.

The gene calls are TRBV19 and TRBJ1-2, with D perhaps matching TRBD1 (6 bases). CDR3 length: 14 residues. Looked up from germline, CDR1 is LNHDA and CDR2 is SQIVND (reference sequence). Between the trimmed V and J ends, which lost 4 bases and 4 bases, there was a span of 13 bases. CDR3: CASSTQQGLYGYTF. CDR3 bases: TGTGCCAGTAGTACCCAACAGGGACTCTATGGCTACACCTTC.

The V and J genes are TRBV30 and TRBJ1-2; the D is unclear. The germline V and J ends were trimmed by 3 bases and 4 bases, with 6 bases remaining between them. This CDR3 spans 11 amino acids. CDR1 GTSNPN and CDR2 SVGIG come from the germline V gene (reference sequence). The CDR3 DNA is TGTGCCTGGAGACCGAGCTATGGCTACACCTTC. Protein product: CAWRPSYGYTF.

J is TRBJ2-1 and V is TRBV24-1, with 8 positions matching TRBD2. The CDR3 sequence is 15 residues long. CDR1 is KGHDR, CDR2 SFDVKD, per germline. Trimming at V came to 7 bases and at J to 5 bases, leaving 9 bases not matched to a gene. Here the CDR3 DNA reads TGTGCCACCAGGGGAGAAGGGACTAGACACAATGAGCAGTTCTTC. Amino acids: CATRGEGTRHNEQFF.

The chain recombines TRBV6-6 with TRBJ2-3, with D perhaps TRBD1 (8 bases). CDR1 is MNHNY and CDR2 is SVGAGI in the germline V gene (reference sequence). The CDR3 extends over 14 amino acids. Trimming removed 11 bases at V and 4 bases at J, with 19 bases between. The CDR3 region has the DNA TGTGCCTCGAGCGGGACAGGATTGGCAGATACGCAGTATTTT. Translated, it gives CASSGTGLADTQYF.

This clone was seen only once. The J gene is TRBJ1-1, the V gene TRBV7-2; D unresolved. This CDR3 has 14 residues. V shed 6 bases and J shed 0 bases, with 11 bases lying between them. The germline CDR1 and CDR2 sequences are SGHTA and FQGNSA. CDR3 sequence reads: CASRPDPLNTEAFF. The DNA for the CDR3 is TGTGCCAGCAGGCCAGACCCGTTGAACACTGAAGCTTTCTTT.

This clone was recorded a few times. This chain joins TRBV2 and TRBJ1-6; D remains ambiguous. Germline CDR1 reads SNHLY; CDR2 reads FYNNEI. V lost 1 base to trimming and J lost 3 bases, with 4 bases between them. This CDR3 region has 14 residues. CDR3 sequence reads: CASSEGGYNSPLHF. CDR3 sequence (DNA): TGTGCCAGCAGTGAAGGCGGCTATAATTCACCCCTCCACTTT.

V is TRBV24-1 and J is TRBJ2-5; D is tentatively TRBD1 or TRBD2 (6 bases each). This CDR3 spans 13 amino acids. The germline V and J ends were trimmed by 10 bases and 4 bases, with 15 bases remaining between them. Germline-derived CDR1 and CDR2 are KGHDR and SFDVKD. CDR3 in DNA: TGTGCCACATCAACGGGGGCGGGAGAGACCCAGTACTTC. It specifies CATSTGAGETQYF.

The V and J genes are TRBV6-5 and TRBJ1-1; no clear D. From germline, CDR1 is MNHEY and CDR2 SVGAGI. Trimming took 6 bases from V and 1 from J, leaving 12 bases between them. This CDR3 comprises 14 residues. The CDR3 DNA sequence: TGTGCCAGCAGCTTGGTCCATAGGAACACTGAAGCTTTCTTT. Protein product: CASSLVHRNTEAFF.

This chain connects TRBV5-8 to TRBJ1-2; perhaps TRBD1 as D (5 bases). The CDR3 is 14 amino acids. Trimming took 4 bases from V and 5 from J, leaving 15 bases between them. CDR1 is SGHTS, CDR2 YDEGEE, per germline. CDR3 residues: CASSGGPGGYGYTF. DNA for the CDR3: TGTGCCAGCAGCGGGGGACCAGGCGGTTATGGCTACACCTTC.

The chain is built from TRBV3-1 (or the pseudogene TRBV3-2) and TRBJ1-5; D gene ambiguous. There are 13 residues in the CDR3. Germline lookup yields CDR1 LGHDT and CDR2 YNNKEL (reference sequence). V shed 2 bases and J shed 2 bases, with 4 bases lying between them. The CDR3, as DNA: TGTGCCAGCAGCCAAAGGGGCAATCAGCCCCAGCATTTT. Encoded protein: CASSQRGNQPQHF.

This rearrangement joins TRBV7-7 to TRBJ2-7; the D gene is possibly TRBD1 (6 bases). Trimming removed 4 bases from V and 3 bases from J, with 16 bases in between. The germline V gene has CDR1 SSHAT and CDR2 FNYEAQ (reference sequence). The length of the CDR3 is 15 residues. CDR3 DNA: TGTGCCAGCAGCTACACAGGGTTCGGACTCTACGAGCAGTACGTC. Its translation is CASSYTGFGLYEQYV.

V and J are TRBV19 and TRBJ2-4; D might be TRBD1 (6 bases). V shed 11 bases and J shed 6 bases, with 17 bases lying between them. This CDR3 has 13 residues. The germline CDR1 and CDR2 sequences are LNHDA and SQIVND (reference sequence). The CDR3 nucleotides are TGTGCCGCGAGAGCGCCAGGGGCAAACATTCAGTACTTC. Protein: CAARAPGANIQYF.

This chain connects TRBV7-2 to TRBJ1-4; TRBD1 matches at 8 bases. The CDR3 has 16 amino acids. J was trimmed by 0 bases and V by 5 bases; bases with no gene match: 5. CDR1 is SGHTA and CDR2 is FQGNSA in the germline V gene. The CDR3 here is CASSQRTGPTNEKLFF. Written as DNA, the CDR3 is TGTGCCAGCAGCCAACGGACAGGGCCAACTAATGAAAAACTGTTTTTT.

The V call is TRBV19, the J call TRBJ1-1; 8 bases line up with TRBD1. V dropped 5 bases and J dropped 0; count of bases not matched to a gene: 8. The germline V gene encodes CDR1 LNHDA and CDR2 SQIVND (reference sequence). This CDR3 comprises 16 residues. The CDR3 here is CASSSWTGWMNTEAFF. The CDR3, as DNA: TGTGCCAGTAGTTCTTGGACAGGGTGGATGAACACTGAAGCTTTCTTT. Using reference TRBV19 and TRBJ1-1 for the parts outside the CDR3, the full variable domain is DGGITQSPKYLFRKEGQNVTLSCEQNLNHDAMYWYRQDPGQGLRLIYYSQIVNDFQKGDIAEGYSVSREKKESFPLTVTSAQKNPTAFYLCASSSWTGWMNTEAFFGQGTRLTVV.

The rearrangement links TRBV24-1 to TRBJ2-5, with a tentative D call TRBD1 (6 bases). The CDR3 sequence is 14 residues long. Germline V gives CDR1 KGHDR, CDR2 SFDVKD. Trimming took 5 bases from V and 4 from J, leaving 13 bases between them. CDR3 bases: TGTGCCACCAGTGGAACAGGGTTCGGAGAGACCCAGTACTTC. Translation: CATSGTGFGETQYF.

The chain recombines TRBV5-6 with TRBJ1-1; a possible D gene is TRBD1 (6 bases). The length of the CDR3 is 16 residues. In germline, CDR1 is SGHDT, CDR2 YYEEEE. V dropped 4 bases and J dropped 0 bases, with 16 bases sitting between them. The CDR3, as DNA: TGTGCCAGCAGCGTAGTTACAGGGAACATGAACACTGAAGCTTTCTTT. It is translated as CASSVVTGNMNTEAFF.